Shown below are 8 T cell receptor beta chains from a single sample sequenced in a study of blood T cell repertoires in COVID-19. The assay was immunoSEQ multiplex PCR, and TCRdb's table has in-frame clones only and misses some. Altogether about 380,000 clones are present, around 87% being singletons, with the ten largest covering about 1.5%. The sample consisted of PBMCs or T cells enriched from blood (not recorded which). These receptors all come from a man aged 30 to 39 who had recovered from COVID-19.

CDR3 nucleotides: TGCGCCAGCAGCCAAGATCAACAGGACCTCTATGGCTACACCTTC. Translated, it gives CASSQDQQDLYGYTF. The chain recombines TRBV4-1 with TRBJ1-2; D perhaps matches TRBD1 (5 bases). This CDR3 contains 15 residues. Trimming left V 0 bases short and J 4 bases short, with 12 bases between. Germline V gene sequence: CDR1 MGHRA, CDR2 YSYEKL.

J is TRBJ2-3 and V is TRBV11-2, with 9 nucleotides matching TRBD2. This CDR3 spans 17 amino acids. Germline values: CDR1 SGHAT, CDR2 FQNNGV. Germline trimming cut 4 bases from V and 0 bases from J; bases unmatched to any gene: 8. This CDR3 reads CASSSKTSGPSTDTQYF. CDR3 sequence (DNA): TGTGCCAGCAGCTCGAAGACTAGCGGTCCTAGCACAGATACGCAGTATTTT.

The chain uses TRBV19 and TRBJ1-5; D uncertain. The CDR3 sequence is 15 residues long. Trimming took 1 base from V and 3 from J, leaving 10 bases between them. In germline, CDR1 is LNHDA, CDR2 SQIVND (reference sequence). Here the CDR3 reads CASSIVPQTNQPQHF. The CDR3 region has the DNA TGTGCCAGTAGTATAGTCCCACAGACCAATCAGCCCCAGCATTTT. The full variable domain, completed using reference TRBV19 and TRBJ1-5, is DGGITQSPKYLFRKEGQNVTLSCEQNLNHDAMYWYRQDPGQGLRLIYYSQIVNDFQKGDIAEGYSVSREKKESFPLTVTSAQKNPTAFYLCASSIVPQTNQPQHFGDGTRLSIL.

This clone turned up a few times. The chain carries TRBV11-2 and TRBJ2-7; weak D call: TRBD2 (5 bases). The CDR3 length is 13 residues. In germline, CDR1 is SGHAT, CDR2 FQNNGV. Trimming left V 5 bases short and J 0 bases short, with 8 bases between. The CDR3 bases are TGTGCCAGCAGCGGACTGATCTCCTACGAGCAGTACTTC. Translated, it gives CASSGLISYEQYF.

This clone came up once. The chain joins TRBV7-9 to TRBJ1-5, with no clear D. The CDR3 loop spans 13 amino acids. The V and J ends lost 6 bases and 5 bases respectively, with 11 bases between them. Germline V gene data show CDR1 as SEHNR and CDR2 as FQNEAQ (reference sequence). The DNA for the CDR3 is TGTGCCAGCAGGACTTCGGATGATCAGCCCCAGCATTTT. It yields the protein CASRTSDDQPQHF.

The chain joins TRBV5-1 to TRBJ2-7; 10 nucleotides agree with TRBD1. Germline CDR1 and CDR2: SGHRS and YFSETQ. CDR3 length: 15 amino acids. The V gene end was trimmed by 2 bases and the J gene end by 2 bases; junction bases not matched to a gene: 4. CDR3 bases: TGCGCCAGCAGCTTAACCGGGACAGGGGCCTACGAGCAGTACTTC. This sequence encodes CASSLTGTGAYEQYF.

J is TRBJ1-5 and V is TRBV18, with 9 positions matching TRBD1. V shed 4 bases and J 5 bases; nucleotides not matched to a gene: 3. CDR3 length equals 14 residues. The germline CDR1 and CDR2 sequences are KGHSH and LQKENI. In DNA, the CDR3 is TGTGCCAGCTCACTAGACAGGGGGGATCAGCCCCAGCATTTT. Its protein is CASSLDRGDQPQHF.

V and J are TRBV10-3 and TRBJ2-7, with D perhaps TRBD2 (5 bases). The V and J ends lost 3 bases and 4 bases respectively, with 7 bases between them. The CDR3 is 12 residues long. Germline V gene data show CDR1 as ENHRY and CDR2 as SYGVKD. Here the CDR3 DNA reads TGTGCCATCAGTGACAGGAGGTACGAGCAGTACTTC. This gives the protein CAISDRRYEQYF.